This T cell receptor beta chain was profiled in a study of OX40 agonist ivuxolimab in advanced cancers. Study overall: Ivuxolimab is an agonistic anti-OX40 (CD134) antibody, and patients were treated with it. One hepatocellular carcinoma and a couple of cutaneous melanoma patients partially responded.

CDR1 is GTSNPN, CDR2 SVGIG, per germline (reference sequence). Trimming removed 3 bases at V and 4 bases at J, with 11 bases between. The CDR3 sequence is 13 residues long. The method was immunoSEQ multiplex PCR; TCRdb's version includes in-frame clones alone and lacks a portion of them. This sample has some 85,000 clones; over 75% occur once, and the top ten carry about 2.5%. This chain connects TRBV30 to TRBJ2-3; D gene uncertain. The origin of this receptor is an adult with an advanced solid tumor such as melanoma, head and neck, liver or kidney cancer. Sequenced here: CD4+ or CD8+ T cells sorted from blood, sampled in a trial of the OX40 agonist ivuxolimab. CDR3 nucleotides: TGTGCCTGGAGCAACCGAGGCCCAGATACGCAGTATTTT. Encoded protein: CAWSNRGPDTQYF.